This T cell receptor (beta chain) was recorded in a study of Tregs in tolerant kidney transplant recipients. V shed 4 bases and J 6 bases; nucleotides not matched to a gene: 9. Germline-derived CDR1 and CDR2 are GTSNPN and SVGIG (reference sequence). The CDR3 is 15 residues long. Data came from immunoSEQ multiplex PCR; TCRdb stores just in-frame clones and leaves some out. The sample includes around 78,000 clones, approximately 90% of them seen just once. The sample here was Tregs from blood, taken before the transplant. The chain combines TRBV30 with TRBJ1-5; the match to TRBD1 covers 10 bases. This receptor was obtained from a human donor who received a combined kidney and bone marrow transplant. The CDR3 DNA sequence: TGTGCCTGGACCGGGGGGACAGGGGAGGGTCAGCCCCAGCATTTT. Translated: CAWTGGTGEGQPQHF.